The 25 T cell receptor beta chains in this list originate from one sample, sequenced in a study of naive and memory T cell subsets. Two oligonucleotides, mixed equimolar, formed the beta constant-region primer covering TRBC1 and TRBC2. Using its own MiXCR run on the UMI-ligation and nested PCR reads, TCRdb lists one record per CDR3 protein. The sample lists some 4,500 distinct CDR3 sequences; around 7.8% were seen once. Specimen: CD4+ TEMRA cells from blood. Subset meaning: effector memory re-expressing CD45RA, CD45RA+ CD27-. The receptors were sampled from a human donor in good health.

Note on this clonotype: The CDR3 ends on some other residue instead of the conserved phenylalanine or tryptophan, so this is likely a read error. It is unclear where the CDR3 begins or ends on the DNA, so no DNA is shown, and the CDR3 is as TCRdb lists it. The chain has TRBV6-5 and TRBJ2-7; the table gives TRBD2 as D, unverified against the DNA. CDR1 and CDR2 (germline): MNHEY, SVGAGI. The CDR3 is 14 amino acids in total, end residues counted. This CDR3 is CASTPIGIPYEQDC.

This clonotype was observed a few times. The chain is built from TRBV28 and TRBJ2-5, with 7 nucleotides matching TRBD1. The CDR3 runs 15 residues. Looked up from germline, CDR1 is MDHEN and CDR2 is SYDVKM. Losses at the gene ends were 4 bases for V and 1 base for J; bases not matched to a gene: 6. This chain's CDR3 is CASSSEGQVQETQYF. In DNA, the CDR3 is TGTGCCAGCAGTTCAGAAGGACAGGTCCAAGAGACCCAGTACTTC.

This clonotype showed up many times. This rearrangement joins TRBV2 to TRBJ1-4; 7 bases are shared with TRBD1. Trimming took 6 bases from V and 4 from J; bases not matched to a gene: 11. Germline V gene sequence: CDR1 SNHLY, CDR2 FYNNEI. The CDR3 is 16 amino acids. In DNA form, the CDR3 reads TGTGCCAGCAGGAGGGAGACAGGGAACTTTAATGAAAAACTGTTTTTT. Protein: CASRRETGNFNEKLFF.

This clonotype turned up a few times. The chain uses TRBV3-1 and TRBJ2-1, with 10 bases aligning to TRBD2. The germline V gene encodes CDR1 LGHDT and CDR2 YNNKEL (reference sequence). This CDR3 comprises 15 residues. V was pared by 3 bases and J by 6 bases, with 5 bases of the junction left unmatched. The CDR3 spells CASSHYTSGANEQFF. CDR3 sequence (DNA): TGTGCCAGCAGCCACTACACTAGCGGGGCCAATGAGCAGTTCTTC.

This clonotype was recorded at least ten times. The chain carries TRBV6-2 or TRBV6-3 and TRBJ2-7; no firm D call. The V gene's germline CDR1 is MNHEY and CDR2 SVGEGT. This CDR3 is 13 amino acids long. Trimming stripped 0 bases from V and 4 bases from J, with 7 bases between. The CDR3 bases are TGTGCCAGCAGTTACTCCGGTAGATACGAGCAGTACTTC. It encodes CASSYSGRYEQYF.

The chain joins TRBV30 to TRBJ2-5; D is uncertain. The CDR3 has 14 amino acids. Per the germline V gene, CDR1 is GTSNPN and CDR2 is SVGIG (reference sequence). Trimming removed 1 base at V and 2 bases at J, with 11 bases between. For the CDR3, the DNA is TGTGCCTGGAGTGGGGCAGGCGGTCAAGAGACCCAGTACTTC. This sequence encodes CAWSGAGGQETQYF. The whole variable domain, filled in from reference TRBV30 and TRBJ2-5, reads SQTIHQWPATLVQPVGSPLSLECTVEGTSNPNLYWYRQAAGRGLQLLFYSVGIGQISSEVPQNLSASRPQDRQFILSSKKLLLSDSGFYLCAWSGAGGQETQYFGPGTRLLVL.

This clonotype appeared many times. The chain employs TRBV7-9 and TRBJ2-3; a possible D gene is TRBD2 (6 bases). Germline V gene lookup returns CDR1 SEHNR and CDR2 FQNEAQ (reference sequence). The CDR3 runs 17 residues. V gave up 2 bases and J gave up 0 bases, with 15 bases separating them. DNA for the CDR3: TGTGCCAGCAGCTTACTGACCGTAGCGGCTAGCACAGATACGCAGTATTTT. It yields the protein CASSLLTVAASTDTQYF.

This clonotype appeared a few times. The CDR3 region has the DNA TGTGCCACCAGTGATTTAGGAGCGAGCGGGATGCTTTACAATGAGCAGTTCTTC. Translation: CATSDLGASGMLYNEQFF. V is TRBV24-1 and J is TRBJ2-1; 7 nucleotides line up with TRBD2. Germline V CDR1 and CDR2: KGHDR, SFDVKD. Germline trimming cut 1 base from V and 4 bases from J; bases unmatched to any gene: 12. This CDR3 is 18 amino acids long.

This clonotype came up a few times. The rearrangement links TRBV2 to TRBJ1-5; D gene unclear. In germline, CDR1 is SNHLY, CDR2 FYNNEI. The CDR3 has 15 amino acids. The germline V and J ends were trimmed by 8 bases and 0 bases, with 14 bases remaining between them. The CDR3 region is CASRLPGLSNQPQHF. As DNA, the CDR3 is TGTGCCAGCCGACTCCCGGGCCTTAGCAATCAGCCCCAGCATTTT.

There are many counts of this clonotype. V gene TRBV5-4 combines with J gene TRBJ2-3; D remains ambiguous. CDR1 and CDR2 from the germline V gene are SGHNT and YYREEE (reference sequence). CDR3 length: 12 amino acids. V lost 0 bases and J lost 9, with 8 bases in between. The CDR3 sequence is CASSLGSQTQYF. The CDR3 DNA follows: TGTGCCAGCAGCTTGGGGTCTCAGACGCAGTATTTT.

V is TRBV5-1 and J is TRBJ1-4; D might be TRBD1 (6 bases). The germline V and J ends were trimmed by 3 bases and 3 bases, with 18 bases remaining between them. This CDR3 is 17 amino acids long. Germline values: CDR1 SGHRS, CDR2 YFSETQ. In nucleotides, the CDR3 is TGCGCCAGCAGCTGGGGCCGGGGGGGCGCAGCTAATGAAAAACTGTTTTTT. Translating it yields CASSWGRGGAANEKLFF.

The rearrangement links TRBV20-1 to TRBJ2-1; 9 nucleotides agree with TRBD1. Per germline, CDR1 DFQATT and CDR2 SNEGSKA (reference sequence). The CDR3 covers 15 residues. The trim removed 6 bases at V and 8 bases at J, leaving 14 bases unmatched. Here the CDR3 reads CSARTGVIAAHEQFF. CDR3 DNA sequence: TGCAGTGCCCGGACAGGGGTAATAGCCGCCCATGAGCAGTTCTTC.

The rearrangement links TRBV11-2 to TRBJ2-6, with 7 bases fitting TRBD1. CDR3 length: 17 amino acids. The junction had 5 bases not matched to a gene; V was cut back by 3 bases and J by 0 bases. In germline, CDR1 is SGHAT, CDR2 FQNNGV. The CDR3 region is CASSFQGVASGANVLTF. The CDR3 DNA sequence: TGTGCCAGCAGCTTCCAGGGGGTAGCCTCTGGGGCCAACGTCCTGACTTTC.

For this clonotype: A read error may be the cause here, since a much bigger clone is one base away. The chain has TRBV4-1 and TRBJ1-5; D gene uncertain. CDR1 is MGHRA, CDR2 YSYEKL, per germline. The CDR3 is 16 residues long. The CDR3 DNA reads TGCGCCAGCAGCCAAGATGGAGGGATTGGCAATAAGCCCCAGCATTTT. Translated, it gives CASSQDGGIGNKPQHF.

This clonotype has a count of ten or more. The chain carries TRBV5-1 and TRBJ2-5, with 10 nucleotides matching TRBD1. CDR3 length: 17 residues. Germline-derived CDR1 and CDR2 are SGHRS and YFSETQ. Trimming cost V 5 bases and J 2 bases; bases outside gene matches: 12. CDR3 residues: CASRKFAGQGSQETQYF. In nucleotides, the CDR3 is TGCGCCAGCAGAAAGTTCGCGGGACAGGGGAGTCAAGAGACCCAGTACTTC.

This clonotype was counted many times. The chain has TRBV15 and TRBJ2-3; tentative D call: TRBD2 (5 bases). V was shortened by 5 bases and J by 7 bases, with 16 bases between the two germline ends. CDR3 length: 14 residues. CDR1 LNHNV and CDR2 YYDKDF come from the germline V gene (reference sequence). CDR3 residues: CATSPGSGAYTQYF. CDR3 nucleotides: TGTGCCACCAGCCCGGGGAGCGGAGCGTATACGCAGTATTTT.

This clonotype has ten or more counts. CDR3 nucleotide sequence: TGTGCCACCAGTGGGGCAGGGCAGGGAGAGACCCAGTACTTC. Residues: CATSGAGQGETQYF. The rearrangement uses TRBV24-1 and TRBJ2-5, with TRBD1 as a possible D gene (5 bases). CDR3 length: 14 amino acids. The V gene's germline CDR1 is KGHDR and CDR2 SFDVKD. The V gene lost 5 bases and the J gene lost 4 bases, with 13 bases spanning the gap.

V and J are TRBV18 and TRBJ2-2, with D maybe TRBD2 (5 bases). The CDR3 has 15 residues. The V gene lost 1 base and the J gene lost 7 bases, with 13 bases spanning the gap. Per the germline V gene, CDR1 is KGHSH and CDR2 is LQKENI. The CDR3 reads CASSPRPTTSGELFF. CDR3 coding DNA: TGTGCCAGCTCACCACGACCGACTACGAGCGGGGAGCTGTTTTTT.

The sample holds many counts of this clonotype. J is TRBJ1-5 and V is TRBV5-1, with 10 positions matching TRBD1. CDR1 is SGHRS, CDR2 YFSETQ, per germline. The junction had 4 bases not matched to a gene; V was cut back by 4 bases and J by 6 bases. This CDR3 has 14 residues. CDR3 sequence reads: CASSEGQGTQPQHF. The CDR3 DNA sequence: TGCGCCAGCAGCGAGGGACAGGGGACTCAGCCCCAGCATTTT. Filled out from reference TRBV5-1 and TRBJ1-5, the complete variable domain reads KAGVTQTPRYLIKTRGQQVTLSCSPISGHRSVSWYQQTPGQGLQFLFEYFSETQRNKGNFPGRFSGRQFSNSRSEMNVSTLELGDSALYLCASSEGQGTQPQHFGDGTRLSIL.

In its sample, this clonotype was seen a few times. The chain has TRBV6-2 or TRBV6-3 and TRBJ2-1; no reliable D call. Germline lookup yields CDR1 MNHEY and CDR2 SVGEGT. V lost 0 bases, J lost 2 bases, and 8 bases lay in between. There are 15 residues in the CDR3. The CDR3 here is CASSYSNAPYNEQFF. The CDR3 DNA sequence: TGTGCCAGCAGTTACTCGAACGCCCCCTACAATGAGCAGTTCTTC.

This clonotype has more than one count but fewer than ten. V is TRBV6-1 and J is TRBJ2-1, with D maybe TRBD1 (6 bases). Germline lookup yields CDR1 MNHNS and CDR2 SASEGT. Trimming stripped 3 bases from V and 2 bases from J, with 8 bases between. The CDR3 has 14 residues. CDR3 sequence: CASSDRGAYNEQFF. The CDR3 DNA reads TGTGCCAGCAGTGACAGGGGAGCCTACAATGAGCAGTTCTTC.

This clonotype was counted only a few times. The rearrangement joins TRBV10-3 to TRBJ2-1; D could derive from TRBD1 or TRBD2 (5 bases each). Trimming shortened V by 7 bases and J by 6 bases, and 19 bases separated the two germline ends. Germline assignment: CDR1 ENHRY and CDR2 SYGVKD. The CDR3 contains 15 residues. CDR3 amino acids: CAITAEPGLANEQFF. The CDR3 DNA reads TGTGCCATCACCGCGGAGCCGGGGCTTGCCAATGAGCAGTTCTTC.

The rearrangement joins TRBV12-3 or TRBV12-4 to TRBJ2-2; D not resolved. V lost 3 bases, J lost 3 bases, and 2 bases lay in between. The CDR3 length is 12 residues. The CDR3 sequence: CASSFYTGELFF. CDR3 sequence (DNA): TGTGCCAGCAGTTTCTACACCGGGGAGCTGTTTTTT.

This clonotype ranks as large. This sequence joins TRBV20-1 and TRBJ2-1, with 7 nucleotides matching TRBD2. The CDR3 length is 15 residues. The V gene end was trimmed by 7 bases and the J gene end by 4 bases; junction bases not matched to a gene: 13. Germline V gives CDR1 DFQATT, CDR2 SNEGSKA (reference sequence). Here the CDR3 reads CSVKAIQRGYNEQFF. The CDR3 region has the DNA TGCAGTGTTAAGGCGATCCAGCGGGGTTACAATGAGCAGTTCTTC.

This clonotype was detected only a few times. The gene calls are TRBV27 and TRBJ2-1; either TRBD1 or TRBD2 may fit D (5 bases each). Deletions cut 5 bases from V and 12 bases from J, with 20 bases between. The CDR3 spans 14 residues. Germline V CDR1 and CDR2: MNHEY, SMNVEV (reference sequence). The CDR3 protein is CASSPGTAMIGQFF. CDR3 sequence (DNA): TGTGCCAGCAGTCCCGGGACCGCCATGATTGGGCAGTTCTTC.